The subject of this entry is one T cell receptor (beta chain). Its target antigen remains unknown. Per-base qualities were not stored, and no clone one base away is much larger. The data originate from a study of OX40 agonist ivuxolimab in advanced cancers. As for the study more broadly: The costimulatory receptor OX40 (CD134) was targeted by ivuxolimab, a fully human IgG2 agonistic monoclonal antibody. Intravenous ivuxolimab was administered to patients every 2 weeks at six dose levels: 0.01, 0.1, 0.3, 1.5, 3 and 10 mg/kg. Among the roughly 50 dose-escalation patients, roughly 20 had hepatocellular carcinoma, around 15 melanoma, 9 renal cell carcinoma and 9 head and neck cancer. The point of sequencing TCRbeta in the periphery was to test whether ivuxolimab changed TCR sequence diversity and drove clonal T-cell expansion. A male proportion of about 79% and a mean age of 60 years, ranging from 23 to 79, were recorded for the dose-escalation cohort. The monotherapy dose-escalation portion (N ≈ 52 patients) of the phase I ivuxolimab trial is reported in the paper. Partial responses were achieved by three dose-escalation patients, of whom one had hepatocellular carcinoma and two had cutaneous melanoma. Patients were allowed to have had prior anti-PD-1, anti-PD-L1 or anti-CTLA-4 therapy, and around 41% of the dose-escalation patients had previously received checkpoint inhibitors. Overall results and qualifications from the work: After ivuxolimab, expanded clones were on average more numerous among CD8+ T cells than among CD4+ T cells. Clonal expansion of both CD4+ and CD8+ blood T cells was observed from baseline to week 6 at doses 0.1 to 3.0 mg/kg. In the 0.1-3.0 mg/kg groups, partial responders had among the lowest normalized peripheral clonal expansion, particularly in CD8+ T cells. Low levels of normalized T-cell clonal expansion were also shown by some nonresponding patients. Antigen specificity was not determined for the clonally expanded peripheral T cells.

Genomic DNA was isolated from the sorted cells so that the TCRbeta CDR3 region could be sequenced. The immunoSEQ Assay was used to sequence the TCRbeta CDR3 regions. As stored in TCRdb, this immuneACCESS dataset retains in-frame rearrangements with V and J assigned. A fraction of the clones does not appear; measured against another copy, unresolved V genes explain less than half of the discrepancy, and the remainder lacks a known reason. This sample lists 50,000 to 75,000 clones; roughly 90% were detected once. Jointly, the top ten make up 0.5% to 0.75% of the sample. For CDR1 and CDR2, the germline V gene lists SGHRS and YFSETQ. Germline trimming: 6 bases from V, 0 bases from J; junction bases outside gene matches: 4. The CDR3 numbers 15 residues from cysteine through phenylalanine. Solely the CDR3 DNA is kept, with 45 bases framed from the first base. The trial excluded patients who had a history of autoimmune disease or who were on systemic immunosuppression. Peripheral blood for TCR sequencing was collected from all dose cohorts at baseline, on cycle 4 day 1, and on cycle 7 day 1. Samples came from an open-label, multicenter, first-in-human phase I dose-escalation trial of ivuxolimab. Adults with locally advanced or metastatic head and neck squamous cell, hepatocellular, melanoma or renal cell carcinoma were enrolled in the trial. Before TCR sequencing, CD4+ and CD8+ T cells were separately sorted from peripheral blood.

Recombination linked TRBV5-1 to TRBJ2-5, and 11 junction bases match TRBD1. The TCR originated in an adult with an advanced solid tumor such as melanoma, head and neck, liver or kidney cancer. Sample: CD4+ or CD8+ T cells sorted from blood, taken in a trial of the OX40 agonist ivuxolimab. The sequenced DNA is TGCGCCAGCACTCGGGACAGGGGGGACCAAGAGACCCAGTACTTC. This codes for CASTRDRGDQETQYF. Extended through the reference TRBV5-1 and TRBJ2-5 proteins, this CDR3 yields the full variable domain: KAGVTQTPRYLIKTRGQQVTLSCSPISGHRSVSWYQQTPGQGLQFLFEYFSETQRNKGNFPGRFSGRQFSNSRSEMNVSTLELGDSALYLCASTRDRGDQETQYFGPGTRLLVL.